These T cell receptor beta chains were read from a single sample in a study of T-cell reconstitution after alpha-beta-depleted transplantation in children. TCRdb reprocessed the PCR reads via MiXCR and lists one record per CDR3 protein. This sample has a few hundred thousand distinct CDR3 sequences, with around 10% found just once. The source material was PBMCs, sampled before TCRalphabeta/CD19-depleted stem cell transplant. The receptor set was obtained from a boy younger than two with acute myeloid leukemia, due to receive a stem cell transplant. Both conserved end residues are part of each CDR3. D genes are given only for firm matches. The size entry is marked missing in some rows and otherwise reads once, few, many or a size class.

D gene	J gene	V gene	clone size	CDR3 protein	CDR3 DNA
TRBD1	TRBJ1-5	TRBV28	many	CASSPRTGPHQPQHF	TGTGCCAGCAGCCCCCGGACAGGGCCTCATCAGCCCCAGCATTTT
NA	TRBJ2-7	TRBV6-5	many	CASSRDGEQYF	TGTGCCAGCAGTAGGGACGGAGAGCAGTACTTC
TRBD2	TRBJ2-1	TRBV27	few	CASFGGGPHEQFF	TGTGCCAGCTTCGGGGGGGGGCCACATGAGCAGTTCTTC
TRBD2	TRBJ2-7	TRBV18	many	CASSPLSGSQDEQYF	TGTGCCAGCTCACCACTAAGCGGGAGTCAAGACGAGCAGTACTTC
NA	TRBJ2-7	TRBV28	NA	CACSSLYEQYF	TGTGCTTGTAGCAGCCTCTACGAGCAGTACTTC
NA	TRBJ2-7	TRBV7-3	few	CASSLMVGSEQYF	TGTGCCAGCAGCTTAATGGTAGGATCCGAGCAGTACTTC
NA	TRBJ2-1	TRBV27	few	CASSLVGTSSYNEQFF	TGTGCCAGCAGTTTAGTCGGGACAAGCTCCTACAATGAGCAGTTCTTC
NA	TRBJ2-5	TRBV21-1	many	CASSARREGPETQYF	TGTGCCAGCAGCGCCCGGCGGGAGGGTCCGGAGACCCAGTACTTC
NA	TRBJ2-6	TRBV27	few	CASSLFQRGPGANVLTF	TGTGCCAGCAGTTTATTTCAAAGGGGCCCTGGGGCCAACGTCCTGACTTTC
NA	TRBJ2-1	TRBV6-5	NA	CASSYSGGSYNEQFF	TGTGCCAGCAGTTACTCGGGCGGATCATACAATGAGCAGTTCTTC
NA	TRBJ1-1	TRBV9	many	CASSVEGLEAFF	TGTGCCAGCAGCGTAGAAGGGCTAGAAGCTTTCTTT
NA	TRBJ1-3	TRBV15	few	CATSRGGQGAFSGNTIYF	TGTGCCACCAGCAGAGGGGGGCAGGGCGCATTCTCTGGAAACACCATATATTTT
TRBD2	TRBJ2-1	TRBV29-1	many	CSVDWRESPNEQFF	TGCAGCGTTGACTGGCGGGAGTCTCCCAATGAGCAGTTCTTC